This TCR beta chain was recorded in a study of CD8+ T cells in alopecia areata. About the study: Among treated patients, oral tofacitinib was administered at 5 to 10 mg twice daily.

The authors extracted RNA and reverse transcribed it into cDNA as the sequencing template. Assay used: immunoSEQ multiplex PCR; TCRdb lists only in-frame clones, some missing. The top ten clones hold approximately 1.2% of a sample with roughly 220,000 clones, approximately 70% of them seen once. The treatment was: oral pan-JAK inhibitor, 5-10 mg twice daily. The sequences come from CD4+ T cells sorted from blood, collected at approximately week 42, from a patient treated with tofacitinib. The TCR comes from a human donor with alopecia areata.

Here the CDR3 reads CSVAGLARHEQYF. The CDR3 bases are TGCAGCGTCGCGGGACTAGCGCGACACGAGCAGTACTTC. This rearrangement joins TRBV29-1 to TRBJ2-7, with 10 bases identical to TRBD2. The CDR3 has 13 amino acids. Germline trimming cut 6 bases from V and 5 bases from J; bases unmatched to any gene: 7. Germline V gene lookup returns CDR1 SQVTM and CDR2 ANQGSEA.